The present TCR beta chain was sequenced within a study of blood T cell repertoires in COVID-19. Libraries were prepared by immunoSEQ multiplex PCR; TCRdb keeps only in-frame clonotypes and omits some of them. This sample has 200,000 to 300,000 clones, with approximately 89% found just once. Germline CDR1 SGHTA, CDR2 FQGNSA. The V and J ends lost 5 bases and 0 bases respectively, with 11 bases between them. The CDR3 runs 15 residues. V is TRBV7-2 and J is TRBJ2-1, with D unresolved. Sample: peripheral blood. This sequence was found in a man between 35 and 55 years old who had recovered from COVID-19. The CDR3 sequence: CASSPTTGSYNEQFF. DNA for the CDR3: TGTGCCAGCAGCCCTACTACGGGCTCCTACAATGAGCAGTTCTTC.